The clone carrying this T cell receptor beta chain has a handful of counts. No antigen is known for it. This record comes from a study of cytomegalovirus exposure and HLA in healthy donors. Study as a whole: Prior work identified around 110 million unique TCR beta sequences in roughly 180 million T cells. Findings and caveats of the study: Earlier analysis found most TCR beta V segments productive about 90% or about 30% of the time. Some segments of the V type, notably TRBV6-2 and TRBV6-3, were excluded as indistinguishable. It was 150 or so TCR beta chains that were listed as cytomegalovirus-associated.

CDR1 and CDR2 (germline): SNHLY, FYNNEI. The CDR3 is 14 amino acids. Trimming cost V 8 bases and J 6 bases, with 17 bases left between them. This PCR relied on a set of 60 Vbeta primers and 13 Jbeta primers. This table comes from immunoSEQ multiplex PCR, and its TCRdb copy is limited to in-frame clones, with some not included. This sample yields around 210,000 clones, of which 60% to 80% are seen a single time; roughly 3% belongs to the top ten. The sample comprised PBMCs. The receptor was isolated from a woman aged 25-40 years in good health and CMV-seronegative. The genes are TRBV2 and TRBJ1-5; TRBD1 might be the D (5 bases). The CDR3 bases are TGTGCCAGCTGGGAGGGGTTCTTTGCTCAGCCCCAGCATTTT. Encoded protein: CASWEGFFAQPQHF.